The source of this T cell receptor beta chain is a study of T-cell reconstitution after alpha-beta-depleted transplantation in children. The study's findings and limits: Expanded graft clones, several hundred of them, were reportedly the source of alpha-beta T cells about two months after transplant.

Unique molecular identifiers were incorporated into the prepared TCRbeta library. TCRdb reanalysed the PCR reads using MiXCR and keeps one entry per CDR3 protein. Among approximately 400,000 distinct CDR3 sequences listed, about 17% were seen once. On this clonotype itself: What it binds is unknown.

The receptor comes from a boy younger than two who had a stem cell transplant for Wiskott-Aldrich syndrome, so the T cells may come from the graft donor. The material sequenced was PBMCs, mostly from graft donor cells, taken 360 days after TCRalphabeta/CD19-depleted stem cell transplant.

CDR3 DNA: TGTGCCAGCAGCTTAGCCTCTAGCCAAGAGACCCAGTACTTC. Translated: CASSLASSQETQYF. The genes are TRBV7-2 and TRBJ2-5; D call uncertain. V was cut by 0 bases and J by 1 base, with 6 bases left in between. CDR1 is SGHTA, CDR2 FQGNSA, per germline. The CDR3 is 14 residues long.